This T cell receptor (beta chain) was retrieved from a study of OX40 agonist ivuxolimab in advanced cancers. Study-wide context: Ivuxolimab, which targeted the costimulatory receptor OX40 (CD134), was an agonistic, fully human IgG2 monoclonal antibody. Intravenous ivuxolimab was administered to patients every 2 weeks at six dose levels: 0.01, 0.1, 0.3, 1.5, 3 and 10 mg/kg. Of the approximately 50 dose-escalation patients, hepatocellular carcinoma was present in about 20, melanoma in roughly 15, renal cell carcinoma in 9 and head and neck cancer in 9. In the dose-escalation cohort, 82.7% of patients were male, and the mean age was around 60 years, with a range of roughly 20 to 80. Prior anti-PD-1, anti-PD-L1 or anti-CTLA-4 therapy was permitted, and checkpoint inhibitors had been received by under 50% of dose-escalation patients. Three dose-escalation patients achieved partial responses, one with hepatocellular carcinoma and two with cutaneous melanoma. The point of sequencing TCRbeta in the periphery was to test whether ivuxolimab changed TCR sequence diversity and drove clonal T-cell expansion. The paper covers the monotherapy dose-escalation part of the phase I ivuxolimab trial, which included N of about 50 patients.

On this clone itself: Its binding antigen is unknown. It has no much larger one-base neighbor in the sample; base qualities were not kept.

Genomic DNA was extracted from sorted cells for sequencing of the TCRbeta CDR3 region. The immunoSEQ Assay was used for sequencing of TCRbeta CDR3 regions. This immuneACCESS table, as held by TCRdb, lists in-frame sequences with V and J called but not all clones. Of the missing ones, under half trace to an unresolved V gene in checked studies; the others have no known cause. This sample lists some 96,000 clones; around nine tenths were detected once. The ten top clones hold approximately 0.16% of the sample. Patients with a history of autoimmune disease or receiving systemic immunosuppression were excluded from the trial. Peripheral blood for TCR sequencing was collected from all dose cohorts at baseline, on cycle 4 day 1, and on cycle 7 day 1. The samples were drawn from a first-in-human, open-label, multicenter phase I dose-escalation trial of ivuxolimab. Adults with locally advanced or metastatic melanoma, renal cell, hepatocellular, or head and neck squamous cell carcinoma were enrolled in the trial. CD4+ and CD8+ T cells were sorted separately from peripheral blood before TCR sequencing.

Results and caveats for the whole study, not just this receptor: Antigen specificity was not determined for the clonally expanded peripheral T cells. At doses of 0.1 to 3.0 mg/kg, clonal expansion of both CD4+ and CD8+ T cells in blood was seen between baseline and week 6. After ivuxolimab, more expanded clones were found on average in CD8+ T cells than in CD4+ T cells. In the 0.1-3.0 mg/kg groups, partial responders were among the patients with the lowest normalized peripheral clonal expansion, particularly in CD8+ T cells. Low levels of normalized T-cell clonal expansion were also seen in some patients who did not respond.

The CDR3, cysteine through phenylalanine, is 16 amino acids long. Just the 48-base CDR3 DNA is kept, in frame starting at base 1. The junction shows trimming of 5 bases on V and 1 base on J, and the gene matches do not reach 6 bases of it. CDR1 is given as SGHAT and CDR2 as FQNNGV, both from the germline V gene. This clonotype originated in an adult with an advanced solid tumor such as melanoma, head and neck, liver or kidney cancer. The rearrangement combines TRBV11-2 with TRBJ2-7, with 12 central nucleotides matching TRBD2. Sample: CD4+ or CD8+ T cells sorted from blood, taken in a trial of the OX40 agonist ivuxolimab. This receptor has the CDR3 CASSRGTSGLSYEQYF. The nucleotide sequence reads as follows: TGTGCCAGCAGCCGAGGGACTAGCGGGTTGTCCTACGAGCAGTACTTC.